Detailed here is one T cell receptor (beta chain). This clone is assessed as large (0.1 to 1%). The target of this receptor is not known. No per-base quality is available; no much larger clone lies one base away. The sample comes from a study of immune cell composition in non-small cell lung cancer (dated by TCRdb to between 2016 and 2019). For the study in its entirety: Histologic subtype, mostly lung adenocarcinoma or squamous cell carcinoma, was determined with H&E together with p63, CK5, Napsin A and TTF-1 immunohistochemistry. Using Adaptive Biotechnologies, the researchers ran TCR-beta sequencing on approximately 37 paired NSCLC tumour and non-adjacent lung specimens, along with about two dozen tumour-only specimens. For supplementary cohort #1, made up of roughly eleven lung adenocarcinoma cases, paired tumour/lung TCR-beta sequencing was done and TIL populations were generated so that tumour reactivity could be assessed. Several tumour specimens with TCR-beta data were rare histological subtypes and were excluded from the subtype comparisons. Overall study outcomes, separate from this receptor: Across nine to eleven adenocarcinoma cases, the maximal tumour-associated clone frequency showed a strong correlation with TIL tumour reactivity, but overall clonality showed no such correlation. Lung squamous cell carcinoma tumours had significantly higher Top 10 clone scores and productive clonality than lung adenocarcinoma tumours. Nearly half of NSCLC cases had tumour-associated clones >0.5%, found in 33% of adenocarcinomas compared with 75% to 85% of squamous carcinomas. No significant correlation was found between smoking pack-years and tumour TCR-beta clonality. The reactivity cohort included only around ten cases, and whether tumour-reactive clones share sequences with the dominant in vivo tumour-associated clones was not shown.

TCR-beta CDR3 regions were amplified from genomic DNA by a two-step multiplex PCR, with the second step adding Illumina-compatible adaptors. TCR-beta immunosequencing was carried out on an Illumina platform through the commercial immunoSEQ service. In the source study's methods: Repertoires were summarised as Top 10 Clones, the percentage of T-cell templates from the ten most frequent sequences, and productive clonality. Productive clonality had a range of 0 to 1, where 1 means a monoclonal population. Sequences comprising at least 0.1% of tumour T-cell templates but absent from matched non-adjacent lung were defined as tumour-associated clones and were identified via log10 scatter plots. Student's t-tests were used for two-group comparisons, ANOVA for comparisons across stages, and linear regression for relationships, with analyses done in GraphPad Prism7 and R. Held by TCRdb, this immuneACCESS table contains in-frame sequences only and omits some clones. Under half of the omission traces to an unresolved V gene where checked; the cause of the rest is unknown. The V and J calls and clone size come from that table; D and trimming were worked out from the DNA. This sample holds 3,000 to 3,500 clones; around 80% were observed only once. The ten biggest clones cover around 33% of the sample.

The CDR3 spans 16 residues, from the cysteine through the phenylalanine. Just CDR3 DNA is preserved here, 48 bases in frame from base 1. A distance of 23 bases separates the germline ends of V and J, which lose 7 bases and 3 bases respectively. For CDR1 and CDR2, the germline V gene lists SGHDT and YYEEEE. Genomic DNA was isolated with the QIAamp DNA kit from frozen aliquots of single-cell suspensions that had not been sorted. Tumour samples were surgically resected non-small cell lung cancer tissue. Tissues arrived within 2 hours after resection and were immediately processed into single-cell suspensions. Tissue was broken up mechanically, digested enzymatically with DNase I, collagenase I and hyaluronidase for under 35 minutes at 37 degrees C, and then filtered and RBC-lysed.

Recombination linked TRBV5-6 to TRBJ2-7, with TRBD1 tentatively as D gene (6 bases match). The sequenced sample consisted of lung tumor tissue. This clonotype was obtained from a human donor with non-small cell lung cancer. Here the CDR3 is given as CASGEAGTMGDYEQYF. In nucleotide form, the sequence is TGTGCCAGCGGAGAAGCCGGGACAATGGGGGACTACGAGCAGTACTTC. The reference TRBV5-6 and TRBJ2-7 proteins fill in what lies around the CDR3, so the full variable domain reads DAGVTQSPTHLIKTRGQQVTLRCSPKSGHDTVSWYQQALGQGPQFIFQYYEEEERQRGNFPDRFSGHQFPNYSSELNVNALLLGDSALYLCASGEAGTMGDYEQYFGPGTRLTVT.